This T cell receptor (beta chain) originates from a study of Ad26.COV2.S vaccination and SARS-CoV-2 variants. Study-level findings and limits: Breadth, reportedly substantial, characterized the spike-specific CD8+ and CD4+ T cell responses after vaccination.

Treatment defined: some 20 received Ad26.COV2.S at low or high dose, single or two shots; 5 received placebo; per-sample allocation not given. The samples were gathered on day 63 after the first injection of vaccine or placebo. In Boston, the donor was an adult between 18-55 years of age. The V end was cut by 0 bases, the J end by 7 bases, with 13 bases between. The CDR3 covers 14 residues. Germline V gene sequence: CDR1 LGHDT, CDR2 YNNKEL (reference sequence). Using immunoSEQ multiplex PCR, the repertoire was profiled, and TCRdb retains in-frame clones only, with some absent. The table lists about 350,000 clones, around 86% of them singletons. A note on this clone: Its antigen is not known.

The receptor was isolated from a person aged 18-65 years who received the Ad26.COV2.S COVID-19 vaccine or a placebo. The sample was peripheral blood, taken in a trial of Ad26.COV2.S vaccine versus placebo. The chain employs TRBV3-1 (or the pseudogene TRBV3-2) and TRBJ2-7; no reliable D call. The CDR3 DNA reads TGTGCCAGCAGCCAAGATCCCCTGTCGGGTGAGCAGTACTTC. Translated, it gives CASSQDPLSGEQYF.